What follows describes a single TCR beta chain. The sample is drawn from a study of blood T cell repertoires in COVID-19. Study as a whole: COVID-19 samples, acute and convalescent, were from the United States, Italy and Spain.

This CDR3 has 13 amino acids. Per germline, CDR1 MNHEY and CDR2 SVGAGI. V dropped 6 bases and J dropped 6; count of bases not matched to a gene: 5. The authors' processing: The assay estimated nucleated cells by amplifying reference gene primers. Libraries were prepared by immunoSEQ multiplex PCR; TCRdb keeps only in-frame clonotypes and omits some of them. The V and J calls and clone size come from that table; D and trimming were worked out from the DNA. The sample carries around 94,000 clones, more than 65% recorded once. The sequencing sample was made of peripheral blood. The genes are TRBV6-5 and TRBJ1-5, with 7 bases fitting TRBD1. This clonotype was obtained from a man in his fifties or sixties with acute or convalescent COVID-19. The CDR3 sequence is CASSPQGFQPQHF. The CDR3 nucleotides are TGTGCCAGCAGCCCACAGGGGTTTCAGCCCCAGCATTTT.